This T cell receptor (beta chain) was sequenced for a study of monozygotic twins with inflammatory bowel disease. Study results and limitations: Researchers report that IBD patients shared fewer clonotypes with others than healthy twins, especially amid disease activity.

On this clonotype: Its antigen remains unidentified.

Reprocessing the 5' RACE reads, TCRdb reports a single entry for every CDR3 protein and omits DNA. Its clone listing holds more than 350,000 distinct CDR3 sequences. CDR3 size: 18 residues. Germline V gives CDR1 MNHEY, CDR2 SMNVEV (reference sequence). The chain joins TRBV27 to TRBJ1-3; without DNA, the TCRdb call of TRBD1 cannot be checked. The sequencing input was blood. This clonotype originated in a human donor with ulcerative colitis or Crohn's disease, or a healthy co-twin of an affected twin (not recorded which). The chain's CDR3 is CASNLMRQGKGAGNTIYF.